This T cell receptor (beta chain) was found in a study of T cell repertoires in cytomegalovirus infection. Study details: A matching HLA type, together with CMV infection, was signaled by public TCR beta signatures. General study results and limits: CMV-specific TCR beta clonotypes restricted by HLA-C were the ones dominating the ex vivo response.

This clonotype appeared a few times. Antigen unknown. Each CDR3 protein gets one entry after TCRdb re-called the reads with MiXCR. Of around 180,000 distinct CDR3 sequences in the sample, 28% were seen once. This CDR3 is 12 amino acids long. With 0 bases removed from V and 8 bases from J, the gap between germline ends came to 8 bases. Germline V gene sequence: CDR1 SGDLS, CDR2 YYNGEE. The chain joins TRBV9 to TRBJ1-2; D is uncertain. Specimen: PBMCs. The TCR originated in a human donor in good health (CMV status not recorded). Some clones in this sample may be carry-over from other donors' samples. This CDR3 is CASSVGDRGYTF. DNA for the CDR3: TGTGCCAGCAGCGTAGGGGATCGGGGCTACACCTTC. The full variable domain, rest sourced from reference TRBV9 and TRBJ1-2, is DSGVTQTPKHLITATGQRVTLRCSPRSGDLSVYWYQQSLDQGLQFLIQYYNGEERAKGNILERFSAQQFPDLHSELNLSSLELGDSALYFCASSVGDRGYTFGSGTRLTVV.